These 3 T cell receptor beta chains were all obtained from the same sample, sequenced in a study of T cell repertoires in cytomegalovirus infection. TCRdb independently ran MiXCR on the reads; one entry per CDR3 protein. The data contain 500,000 to 600,000 distinct CDR3 sequences, 16% of them seen just once; the ten biggest clones take up roughly 25%. Sequences were obtained from CD8+ T cells from PBMCs. Every receptor here comes from a human donor in good health (CMV status not recorded). Some clones in this sample may be carry-over from other donors' samples.

The J gene is TRBJ2-7, the V gene TRBV6-6; tentatively, D is TRBD2 (5 bases). The CDR3 loop spans 18 amino acids. CDR1 MNHNY and CDR2 SVGAGI come from the germline V gene (reference sequence). Trimming took 4 bases from V and 4 from J, leaving 26 bases between them. The CDR3 here is CASSSTAVSDSGRYEQYF. CDR3 sequence (DNA): TGTGCCAGCAGTTCTACGGCGGTCTCGGACTCCGGACGTTACGAGCAGTACTTC.

In its sample, this clonotype was seen many times. V usage is TRBV10-3 and J usage is TRBJ2-1; 11 nucleotides align to TRBD2. CDR1 and CDR2 from the germline V gene are ENHRY and SYGVKD. The ends lost 3 bases at V and 7 bases at J; junction bases unmatched: 2. CDR3 length equals 14 residues. DNA of the CDR3: TGTGCCATCAGTGATATAGCGGGAGGGAATGAGCAGTTCTTC. It encodes CAISDIAGGNEQFF.

This clonotype was seen a handful of times. This sequence joins TRBV29-1 and TRBJ1-1; D not certain. The CDR3 contains 14 residues. V dropped 3 bases and J dropped 3 bases, with 14 bases sitting between them. The germline V gene has CDR1 SQVTM and CDR2 ANQGSEA. The chain's CDR3 is CSVDASRPDTEAFF. Written as DNA, the CDR3 is TGCAGCGTTGACGCCTCAAGGCCCGACACTGAAGCTTTCTTT.